This T cell receptor (beta chain) was observed in a study of tumor-infiltrating lymphocytes in primary liver carcinoma. Study-level background: Yields of productive TCRbeta reads ranged from roughly 3.5 to 7.5 million per sample and were similar across tissue types. Study-wide results and caveats: Tumor-adjacent and tumor-blood pairs shared a smaller degree of overlap than tumor region pairs. Blood trailed tumors significantly in top-250-clone fraction (p = 0.039).

With regard to this clonotype: No antigen is known for it.

Trimming at V came to 4 bases and at J to 8 bases, leaving 6 bases not matched to a gene. The CDR3 sequence is 13 residues long. Per the germline V gene, CDR1 is SQVTM and CDR2 is ANQGSEA. Starting from approximately 500 ng of total RNA, TCR beta cDNA was produced with a primer in the constant region. Three nested multiplex PCR rounds of slightly modified ARM-PCR generated TCR beta libraries. For approximately 9 cycles apiece, the opening two PCR rounds ran with TRBV1-TRBV30 forward primers and a C-beta reverse primer. TCRdb reprocessed the multiplex PCR reads via MiXCR and lists one record per CDR3 protein. This repertoire shows 75,000 to 80,000 distinct CDR3 sequences, approximately 70% found once; its top ten account for less than 30%. Extraction of RNA together with DNA used about 17-31 mg of unsorted bulk tissue. Surgery removed the patients' primary liver carcinoma.

This clonotype originated in a man between 40 and 49 years old with primary liver carcinoma and hepatitis B virus infection. J is TRBJ2-2 and V is TRBV29-1; 8 bases map to TRBD1. Input material: tumor-adjacent normal liver tissue. CDR3: CSVAGGASGELFF. Here the CDR3 DNA reads TGCAGCGTTGCAGGGGGCGCATCGGGGGAGCTGTTTTTT.